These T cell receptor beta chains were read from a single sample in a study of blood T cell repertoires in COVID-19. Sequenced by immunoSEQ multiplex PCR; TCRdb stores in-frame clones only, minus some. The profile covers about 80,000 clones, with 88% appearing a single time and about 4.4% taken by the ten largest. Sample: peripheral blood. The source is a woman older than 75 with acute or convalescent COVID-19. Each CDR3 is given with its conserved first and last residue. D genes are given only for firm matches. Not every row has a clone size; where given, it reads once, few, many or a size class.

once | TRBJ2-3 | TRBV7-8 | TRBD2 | TGTGCCAGCAGCTCGGGACTAGCGGGGCCCACAGATACGCAGTATTTT | CASSSGLAGPTDTQYF
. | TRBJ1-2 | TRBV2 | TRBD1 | TGTGCCAGCAGGAAACAGGGGGTGGGTGGCTACACCTTC | CASRKQGVGGYTF
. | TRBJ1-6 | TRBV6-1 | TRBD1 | TGTGCCAGCAGTGAAGCAGGGGGCGGCTCCTATAATTCACCCCTCCACTTT | CASSEAGGGSYNSPLHF
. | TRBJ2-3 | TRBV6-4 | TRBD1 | TGTGCCAGCGCACAGGGGGAGTATGGTACGCAGTATTTT | CASAQGEYGTQYF
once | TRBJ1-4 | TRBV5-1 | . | TGCGCCAGCAGCGGGGGGACGTCCGGAAATGAAAAACTGTTTTTT | CASSGGTSGNEKLFF
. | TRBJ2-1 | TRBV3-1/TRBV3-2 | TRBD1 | TGTGCCAGCAGCCAATCGGACAGGGTTGGCAATGAGCAGTTCTTC | CASSQSDRVGNEQFF
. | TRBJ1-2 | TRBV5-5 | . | TGTGCCAGCAGCGATCCCATCATGTGGGGAGATTATGGCTACACCTTC | CASSDPIMWGDYGYTF
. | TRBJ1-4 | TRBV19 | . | TGTGCCAGTAGCGGTGGGGGCACTAATGAAAAACTGTTTTTT | CASSGGGTNEKLFF
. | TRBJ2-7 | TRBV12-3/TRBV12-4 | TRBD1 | TGTGCCAGCAGTTGGGGACAGGGCTACGAGCAGTACTTC | CASSWGQGYEQYF
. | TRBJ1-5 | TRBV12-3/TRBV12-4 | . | TGTGCCAGCAGTTTCGGGGATAGTCAGCCCCAGCATTTT | CASSFGDSQPQHF
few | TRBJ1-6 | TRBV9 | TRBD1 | TGTGCCAGCAGCCTGCGGACAGGGTTGGATTCACCCCTCCACTTT | CASSLRTGLDSPLHF
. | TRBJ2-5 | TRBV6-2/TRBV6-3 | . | TGTGCCAGCAGTGCCCGGGAGACCCAGTACTTC | CASSARETQYF
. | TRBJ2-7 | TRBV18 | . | TGTGCCAGCTCACCAGTCGGGGGCGAGCAGTACTTC | CASSPVGGEQYF
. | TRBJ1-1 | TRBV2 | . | TGTGCCAGCAGGCTGGGGGAGGGTCCGAACACTGAAGCTTTCTTT | CASRLGEGPNTEAFF
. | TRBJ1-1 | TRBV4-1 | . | TGCGCCAGCAAGGGTCTCCTTCGGGGCACTGAAGCTTTCTTT | CASKGLLRGTEAFF
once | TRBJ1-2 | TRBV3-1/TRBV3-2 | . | TGTGCCAGCAGCCCCAAGAGTTATAATGGCTACACCTTC | CASSPKSYNGYTF
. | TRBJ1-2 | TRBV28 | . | TGTGCCAGCACCTCGGACGGGGGGGATGGCTACACCTTC | CASTSDGGDGYTF
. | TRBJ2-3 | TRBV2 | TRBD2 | TGTGCCAGCAGTCTACCCAACCCACCGAGACTAGCGGGGAGCACAGATACGCAGTATTTT | CASSLPNPPRLAGSTDTQYF
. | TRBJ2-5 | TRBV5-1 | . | TGCGCCAGCAGCTTGGAAAGCCCAGAGGGAGAGACCCAGTACTTC | CASSLESPEGETQYF
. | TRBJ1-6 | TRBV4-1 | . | TGCGCCAGCAGCCAACCGGGTATCGCTTCACCCCTCCACTTT | CASSQPGIASPLHF
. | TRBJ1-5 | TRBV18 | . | TGTGCCAGCTCAGCGGAAATCGGGCAGCCCCAGCATTTT | CASSAEIGQPQHF
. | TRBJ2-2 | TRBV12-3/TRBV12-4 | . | TGTGCCAGCAGTTCCTCCACCGGGGAGCTGTTTTTT | CASSSSTGELFF
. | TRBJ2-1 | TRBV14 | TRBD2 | TGTGCCAGCAGCCAAGACCAGCGGGGGTTCTACAATGAGCAGTTCTTC | CASSQDQRGFYNEQFF
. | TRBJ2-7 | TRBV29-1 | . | TGCAGCGTTGCACAGGCAAACGAGCAGTACTTC | CSVAQANEQYF
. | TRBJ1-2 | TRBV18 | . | TGTGCCAGCTCACCCCCATTGAAGGGCGGGGGCTACACCTTC | CASSPPLKGGGYTF
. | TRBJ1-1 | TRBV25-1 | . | TGTGCCAGCAGCGGTGCCGGGGTTCGGACTGAAGCTTTCTTT | CASSGAGVRTEAFF
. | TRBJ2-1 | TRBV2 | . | TGTGCCAGCAGGAGCTACGGGAAAGGCAATGAGCAGTTCTTC | CASRSYGKGNEQFF
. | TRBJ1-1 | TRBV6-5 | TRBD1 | TGTGCCAGCAAACACAGGGGGCTGGGTACTGAAGCTTTCTTT | CASKHRGLGTEAFF
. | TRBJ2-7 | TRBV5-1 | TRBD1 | TGCGCCAGCAGCTTTGGGGCAGGGGGCCCGGGAGCCTCCTACGAGCAGTACTTC | CASSFGAGGPGASYEQYF
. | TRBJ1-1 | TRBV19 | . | TGTGCCAGTAGGGGATCGGGGAGGAGGAACACTGAAGCTTTCTTT | CASRGSGRRNTEAFF
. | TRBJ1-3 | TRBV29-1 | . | TGCAGCGCCCGGACTTACGGAAACACCATATATTTT | CSARTYGNTIYF
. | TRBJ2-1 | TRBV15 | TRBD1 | TGTGCCACCAGCACCCGACAGGGGAGCCCCAATGAGCAGTTCTTC | CATSTRQGSPNEQFF
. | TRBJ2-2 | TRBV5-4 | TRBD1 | TGTGCCAGCAGCTTAAGGTGGGGACAGGGGGTAAACACCGGGGAGCTGTTTTTT | CASSLRWGQGVNTGELFF
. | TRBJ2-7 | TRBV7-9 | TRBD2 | TGTGCCAGCAGCCGAGGACTAGCGGGAGGCTACGAGCAGTACTTC | CASSRGLAGGYEQYF
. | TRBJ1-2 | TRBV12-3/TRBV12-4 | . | TGTGCCAGCAGTTTATGGGAGGGCTATGGCTACACCTTC | CASSLWEGYGYTF
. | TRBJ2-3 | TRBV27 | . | TGTGCCAGCAGTCGACTAGTAGGTAGCACAGATACGCAGTATTTT | CASSRLVGSTDTQYF
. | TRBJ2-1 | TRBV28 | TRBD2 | TGTGCCAGCAGACTAGCGGGAGGTGTCCACAATGAGCAGTTCTTC | CASRLAGGVHNEQFF
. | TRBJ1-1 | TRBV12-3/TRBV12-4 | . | TGTGCCAGCAGCTACAGCCCCACTGAAGCTTTCTTT | CASSYSPTEAFF
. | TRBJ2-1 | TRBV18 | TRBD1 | TGTGCCAGCTCACCGGCAGGGGGTTACAATGAGCAGTTCTTC | CASSPAGGYNEQFF
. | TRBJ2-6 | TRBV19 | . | TGTGCCAGTAGTATAGAGGGACTGGCTGGGGCCAACGTCCTGACTTTC | CASSIEGLAGANVLTF
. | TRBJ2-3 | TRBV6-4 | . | TGTGCCAGCAGTAAGGAAGCGGGAGATACGCAGTATTTT | CASSKEAGDTQYF
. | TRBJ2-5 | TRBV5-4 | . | TGTGCCAGCAGCTTGGCAGGGGCAGAGACCCAGTACTTC | CASSLAGAETQYF
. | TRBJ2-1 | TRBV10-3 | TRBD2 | TGTGCCATCACCAACCCGGGGAGGGGAGGTAATGAGCAGTTCTTC | CAITNPGRGGNEQFF
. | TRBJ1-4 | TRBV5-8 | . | TGTGCCAGCAGCTTGTCAGGATTTGTCGAAAAACTGTTTTTT | CASSLSGFVEKLFF
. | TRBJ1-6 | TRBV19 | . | TGTGCCAGTAGTCGACAGACTAGCTCCTATAATTCACCCCTCCACTTT | CASSRQTSSYNSPLHF
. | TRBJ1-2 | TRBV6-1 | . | TGTGCCAGCAGGGAACGGACAGCGGCCCTTTCCGGACGTAACTATGGCTACACCTTC | CASRERTAALSGRNYGYTF
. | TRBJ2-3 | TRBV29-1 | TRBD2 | TGCAGCGTTGTGGGACTATTTGCAGATACGCAGTATTTT | CSVVGLFADTQYF
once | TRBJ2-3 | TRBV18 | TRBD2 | TGTGCCAGCTCTCGGGAGGTCCCAGATACGCAGTATTTT | CASSREVPDTQYF
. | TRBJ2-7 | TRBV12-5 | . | TGTGCTAGTGGTTTGGATGCCTCAGTGGAGCAGTACTTC | CASGLDASVEQYF
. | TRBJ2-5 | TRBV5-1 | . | TGCGCCAGCAGATCAGGCGGGGAAGAGACCCAGTACTTC | CASRSGGEETQYF
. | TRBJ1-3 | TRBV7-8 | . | TGTGCCAGCAGCAACAGTAGCGCTGGAAACACCATATATTTT | CASSNSSAGNTIYF
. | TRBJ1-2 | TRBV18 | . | TGTGCCAGCTCAGAGTCCCACTCATTGGGCTACACCTTC | CASSESHSLGYTF
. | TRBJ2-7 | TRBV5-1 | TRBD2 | TGCGCCAGCAGCTCGGGACTACCGTCTCGTGAGCAGTACTTC | CASSSGLPSREQYF
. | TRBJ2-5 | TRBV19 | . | TGTGCCAGTAGTATTGGTCACAGTGAGACCCAGTACTTC | CASSIGHSETQYF